This T cell receptor (beta chain) was identified during a study of shared clonotypes between healthy human individuals. On the study more broadly: Each donor's CD4 naive and CD4 memory cells filled three plates apiece, CD8 naive two, and CD8 memory one.

A note on this clone: The likely explanation is a read error, given a far larger clone one base away. Other DNA variants within this sample encode the same CDR3.

CDR1 and CDR2 (germline): MNHEY, SMNVEV (reference sequence). There are 13 residues in the CDR3. Here immunoSEQ multiplex PCR was the method, and the copy in TCRdb shows in-frame clones only, minus some. The table records some 660,000 clones, around four fifths of them present only once. The rearrangement joins TRBV27 to TRBJ1-2, with D maybe TRBD1 (5 bases). This receptor was taken from a woman aged 30 to 39 in good health. Sequencing was performed on memory CD4+ T cells sorted from blood. Subset defined: CD45RA-negative fraction. The CDR3 DNA is TGTGCCAGCAGTATCGGGACCTCGGCAAGCTACACCTTT. Translation: CASSIGTSASYTF.